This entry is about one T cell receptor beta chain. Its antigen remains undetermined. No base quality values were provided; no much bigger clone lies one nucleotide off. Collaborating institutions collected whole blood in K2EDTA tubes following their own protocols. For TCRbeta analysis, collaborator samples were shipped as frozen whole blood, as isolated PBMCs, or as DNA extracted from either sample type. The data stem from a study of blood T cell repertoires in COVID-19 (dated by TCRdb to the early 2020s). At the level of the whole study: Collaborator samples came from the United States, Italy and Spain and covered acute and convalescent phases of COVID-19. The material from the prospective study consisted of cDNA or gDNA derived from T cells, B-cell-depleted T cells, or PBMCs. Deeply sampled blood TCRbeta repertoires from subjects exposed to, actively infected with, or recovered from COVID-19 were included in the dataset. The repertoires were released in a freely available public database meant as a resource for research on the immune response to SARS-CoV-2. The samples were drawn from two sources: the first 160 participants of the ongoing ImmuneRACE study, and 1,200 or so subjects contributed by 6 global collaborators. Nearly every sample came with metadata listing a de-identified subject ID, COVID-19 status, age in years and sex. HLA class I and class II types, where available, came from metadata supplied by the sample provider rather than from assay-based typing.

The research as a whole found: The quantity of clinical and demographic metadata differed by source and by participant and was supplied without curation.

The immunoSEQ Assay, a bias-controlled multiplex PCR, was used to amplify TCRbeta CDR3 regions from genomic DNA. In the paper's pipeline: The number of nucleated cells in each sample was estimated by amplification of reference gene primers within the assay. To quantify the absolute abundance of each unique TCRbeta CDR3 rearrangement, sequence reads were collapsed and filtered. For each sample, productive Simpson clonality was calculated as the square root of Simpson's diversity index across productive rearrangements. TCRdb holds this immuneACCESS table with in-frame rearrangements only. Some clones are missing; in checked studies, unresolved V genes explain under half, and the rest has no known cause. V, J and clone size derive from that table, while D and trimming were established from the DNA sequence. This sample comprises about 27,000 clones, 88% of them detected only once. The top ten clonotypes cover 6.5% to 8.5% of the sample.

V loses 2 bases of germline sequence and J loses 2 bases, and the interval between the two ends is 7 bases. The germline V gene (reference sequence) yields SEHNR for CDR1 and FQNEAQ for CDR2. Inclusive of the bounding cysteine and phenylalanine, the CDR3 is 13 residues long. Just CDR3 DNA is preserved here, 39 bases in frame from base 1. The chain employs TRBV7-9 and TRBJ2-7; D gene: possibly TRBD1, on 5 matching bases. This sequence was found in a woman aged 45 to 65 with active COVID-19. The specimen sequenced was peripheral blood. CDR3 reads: CASSLQGTYEQYF. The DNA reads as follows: TGTGCCAGCAGCTTACAGGGCACCTACGAGCAGTACTTC. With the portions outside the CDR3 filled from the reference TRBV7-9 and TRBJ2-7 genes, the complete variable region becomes DTGVSQNPRHKITKRGQNVTFRCDPISEHNRLYWYRQTLGQGPEFLTYFQNEAQLEKSRLLSDRFSAERPKGSFSTLEIQRTEQGDSAMYLCASSLQGTYEQYFGPGTRLTVT.